These 19 T cell receptor beta chains were all obtained from the same sample, sequenced in a study of blood T cell repertoires in COVID-19 (dated by TCRdb to about 2020). Library preparation employed the immunoSEQ multiplex PCR assay. The immuneACCESS repertoire file appears here via TCRdb, limited to in-frame rearrangements. These files lack a portion of the clones; in checked studies, under half of the deficit traces to unresolved V genes, and the cause of the others is not known. The table for this sample lists approximately 50,000 clones; more than 80% of them were counted only once. The ten largest clones capture about 6.5% of the sample. The sequenced sample consisted of peripheral blood. These receptors all come from a man in his sixties with acute or convalescent COVID-19.

The J gene is TRBJ2-7, the V gene TRBV29-1, with a tentative D call TRBD1 (5 bases). Trimming took off 4 bases at V and 4 bases at J, with 17 bases between the two ends. From germline, CDR1 is SQVTM and CDR2 ANQGSEA. This CDR3 spans 14 amino acids. CDR3 sequence reads: CSVALGSPGYEQYF. The CDR3 bases are TGCAGCGTTGCCCTCGGCAGCCCAGGGTACGAGCAGTACTTC.

The genes are TRBV30 and TRBJ2-2, with 10 bases aligning to TRBD2. The V and J ends lost 1 base and 5 bases, in that order; junction bases with no gene match: 7. Germline V gene lookup returns CDR1 GTSNPN and CDR2 SVGIG (reference sequence). The CDR3 loop spans 16 amino acids. CDR3 nucleotides: TGTGCCTGGAGTGGTCTAGCGGGAGTAGGGACCGGGGAGCTGTTTTTT. This sequence encodes CAWSGLAGVGTGELFF.

The CDR3 loop is CASKWDRDRAYEQYF. The DNA of the CDR3 is TGTGCCAGCAAATGGGATCGGGACAGGGCATACGAGCAGTACTTC. The J gene is TRBJ2-7, the V gene TRBV2; 9 nucleotides agree with TRBD1. The germline V gene has CDR1 SNHLY and CDR2 FYNNEI. The CDR3 is 15 residues long. Trimming cost V 7 bases and J 4 bases; bases outside gene matches: 11.

The chain joins TRBV18 to TRBJ2-3; tentatively, D is TRBD2 (5 bases). The CDR3 sequence is 15 residues long. Trimming took off 6 bases at V and 0 bases at J, with 13 bases between the two ends. CDR1 and CDR2 from the germline V gene are KGHSH and LQKENI. CDR3: CASSWAGPSTDTQYF. CDR3 sequence (DNA): TGTGCCAGCTCTTGGGCGGGTCCTAGCACAGATACGCAGTATTTT.

V gene TRBV5-1 combines with J gene TRBJ1-4; D uncertain. The CDR3 extends over 14 amino acids. CDR1 is SGHRS, CDR2 YFSETQ, per germline. V lost 4 bases and J lost 7, with 14 bases in between. Written as DNA, the CDR3 is TGCGCCAGCAGCCCGACGGAGGGTATTGAAAAACTGTTTTTT. It yields the protein CASSPTEGIEKLFF.

J is TRBJ2-1 and V is TRBV9, with 12 bases aligning to TRBD2. CDR1 SGDLS and CDR2 YYNGEE come from the germline V gene. The CDR3 is 16 amino acids. Trimming cost V 4 bases and J 4 bases; bases outside gene matches: 6. The CDR3 DNA reads as TGTGCCAGCAGCTCTAGACTAGCGGGAGAGTACAATGAGCAGTTCTTC. This gives the protein CASSSRLAGEYNEQFF.

The V call is TRBV5-5, the J call TRBJ1-2; 8 bases match TRBD1. CDR3 size: 16 residues. The germline V gene has CDR1 SGHKS and CDR2 YYEKEE (reference sequence). V lost 3 bases and J lost 1; bases outside the gene matches: 8. In DNA form, the CDR3 reads TGTGCCAGCAGCTCGGACAGGGTCTCCCATAACTATGGCTACACCTTC. It is translated as CASSSDRVSHNYGYTF.

The chain couples TRBV7-3 to TRBJ2-1; 16 bases match TRBD2. This CDR3 region has 16 residues. Germline-derived CDR1 and CDR2 are SGHTA and FQGTGA. Unmatched junction bases numbered 7, after V lost 5 bases and J lost 9 bases. CDR3: CASSTAGTSGRAEQFF. The CDR3, as DNA: TGTGCCAGCAGCACCGCCGGGACTAGCGGGAGGGCTGAGCAGTTCTTC.

V usage is TRBV7-9 and J usage is TRBJ2-3; TRBD1 is a possible D gene (5 bases). V was cut by 5 bases and J by 6 bases, with 12 bases left in between. Germline-derived CDR1 and CDR2 are SEHNR and FQNEAQ (reference sequence). The CDR3 length is 13 residues. CDR3 region: CASSPQGYDTQYF. Written as DNA, the CDR3 is TGTGCCAGCAGCCCCCAGGGATACGATACGCAGTATTTT.

CDR3 nucleotide sequence: TGTGCCAGCAGGGGACTAGCGTCGAACAATGAGCAGTTCTTC. It encodes CASRGLASNNEQFF. The J gene is TRBJ2-1, the V gene TRBV5-5; 10 bases match TRBD2. CDR1 and CDR2 from the germline V gene are SGHKS and YYEKEE (reference sequence). CDR3 length: 14 amino acids. Trimming cost V 5 bases and J 5 bases; bases outside gene matches: 4.

V and J are TRBV28 and TRBJ1-2, with 10 bases matching TRBD1. With 3 bases clipped from V and 4 bases from J, the junction kept 5 bases outside the gene matches. The CDR3 is 15 amino acids. Germline V gene sequence: CDR1 MDHEN, CDR2 SYDVKM. The CDR3 coding sequence is TGTGCCAGCAGTTTGCCGGGACAGGGGAGCTATGGCTACACCTTC. Amino acid sequence: CASSLPGQGSYGYTF.

This clone was recorded at least ten times. The CDR3 reads CASSPGAYEQYF. The CDR3 DNA follows: TGTGCCAGCAGTCCGGGGGCCTACGAGCAGTACTTC. V is TRBV6-6 and J is TRBJ2-7, with D perhaps matching TRBD2 (6 bases). The CDR3 runs to 12 residues. Looked up from germline, CDR1 is MNHNY and CDR2 is SVGAGI (reference sequence). Trimming stripped 5 bases from V and 2 bases from J, with 7 bases between.

J is TRBJ2-3 and V is TRBV2; 7 nucleotides line up with TRBD2. The CDR3 spans 13 residues. V dropped 10 bases and J dropped 4; count of bases not matched to a gene: 8. CDR1 and CDR2 from the germline V gene are SNHLY and FYNNEI. The chain's CDR3 is CATRLAHADTQYF. The CDR3 nucleotides read TGTGCCACCAGACTAGCTCACGCAGATACGCAGTATTTT.

This clone was detected a few times. This chain joins TRBV6-6 and TRBJ2-1; D possibly corresponds to TRBD2 (5 bases). The CDR3 covers 13 residues. Germline lookup yields CDR1 MNHNY and CDR2 SVGAGI (reference sequence). Between the trimmed V and J ends, which lost 2 bases and 4 bases, there was a span of 6 bases. DNA for the CDR3: TGTGCCAGCAGTTACGCGGGTTACAATGAGCAGTTCTTC. Translation gives CASSYAGYNEQFF.

This chain joins TRBV3-1 (or the pseudogene TRBV3-2) and TRBJ1-2, with 8 bases fitting TRBD1. Trimming cost V 4 bases and J 8 bases; bases outside gene matches: 6. The CDR3 totals 13 residues. CDR1 and CDR2 from the germline V gene are LGHDT and YNNKEL (reference sequence). The CDR3 DNA is TGTGCCAGCAGCCTCCAGGGGGCTAGGGGCTACACCTTC. The encoded protein is CASSLQGARGYTF.

The chain recombines TRBV7-8 with TRBJ1-5; D is perhaps TRBD1 (5 bases). Trimming removed 1 base at V and 6 bases at J, with 10 bases between. The CDR3 spans 14 residues. Germline values: CDR1 SGHVS, CDR2 FQNEAQ. The CDR3 bases are TGTGCCAGCAGCTTAGGGGGGGGAGGTCAGCCCCAGCATTTT. The encoded protein is CASSLGGGGQPQHF.

This chain links TRBV2 with TRBJ2-1; D remains ambiguous. Trimming removed 6 bases at V and 2 bases at J, with 14 bases between. Germline-derived CDR1 and CDR2 are SNHLY and FYNNEI. The CDR3 is 15 residues long. CDR3 sequence reads: CASSRRLIAYNEQFF. The DNA for the CDR3 is TGTGCCAGCAGCCGGAGACTCATTGCCTACAATGAGCAGTTCTTC. Variable domain in full (rest from reference TRBV2 and TRBJ2-1): EPEVTQTPSHQVTQMGQEVILRCVPISNHLYFYWYRQILGQKVEFLVSFYNNEISEKSEIFDDQFSVERPDGSNFTLKIRSTKLEDSAMYFCASSRRLIAYNEQFFGPGTRLTVL.

The chain combines TRBV7-9 with TRBJ1-5, with 7 positions matching TRBD1. CDR3 length: 16 amino acids. Unmatched junction bases numbered 15, after V lost 3 bases and J lost 10 bases. Germline V CDR1 and CDR2: SEHNR, FQNEAQ (reference sequence). CDR3 protein: CASSFGTVLPPQPQHF. The CDR3 DNA reads TGTGCCAGCAGCTTCGGGACAGTCCTTCCGCCTCAACCCCAGCATTTT. The full variable domain, its missing parts supplied by reference TRBV7-9 and TRBJ1-5, is DTGVSQNPRHKITKRGQNVTFRCDPISEHNRLYWYRQTLGQGPEFLTYFQNEAQLEKSRLLSDRFSAERPKGSFSTLEIQRTEQGDSAMYLCASSFGTVLPPQPQHFGDGTRLSIL.

The chain has TRBV5-4 and TRBJ1-6; TRBD1 agrees at 10 bases. CDR3 size: 17 residues. V was pared by 0 bases and J by 3 bases, with 3 bases of the junction left unmatched. Germline V gene data show CDR1 as SGHNT and CDR2 as YYREEE (reference sequence). CDR3 coding DNA: TGTGCCAGCAGCTTGGCTGGGGACAGGGGCTATAATTCACCCCTCCACTTT. Protein: CASSLAGDRGYNSPLHF.